One sample yielded the 10 T cell receptor beta chains listed below, sequenced in a study of spatial heterogeneity in lung cancer. In TCRdb, the 5' RACE reads were re-called with MiXCR into one record per CDR3 protein. The repertoire includes approximately 44,000 distinct CDR3 sequences, approximately 15% of them detected once, and 56% sits in the top ten. Stated time point: sample taken at primary tumor resection. Unsorted tumor, nontumor lung tissue or cryopreserved PBMC supplied the whole RNA. The sample was PBMCs, taken at surgery. These receptors originate from a male donor with early-stage non-small cell lung cancer.

This clonotype was found a few times. V gene TRBV7-2 combines with J gene TRBJ1-5; D call uncertain. The V and J ends lost 3 bases and 0 bases respectively, with 6 bases between them. The CDR3 covers 14 residues. The germline V gene encodes CDR1 SGHTA and CDR2 FQGNSA. CDR3 residues: CASSFVGSNQPQHF. The CDR3 DNA is TGTGCCAGCAGCTTCGTAGGTAGCAATCAGCCCCAGCATTTT.

This chain joins TRBV7-2 and TRBJ2-2; tentatively, D is TRBD2 (6 bases). The CDR3 spans 16 residues. Germline V gene data show CDR1 as SGHTA and CDR2 as FQGNSA. V was shortened by 4 bases and J by 0 bases, with 12 bases between the two germline ends. CDR3 residues: CASSWAGGANTGELFF. The CDR3 nucleotides read TGTGCCAGCAGCTGGGCCGGGGGAGCGAACACCGGGGAGCTGTTTTTT.

This clonotype was counted only a few times. The V gene is TRBV27, the J gene TRBJ2-3; the D gene is possibly TRBD1 (6 bases). Germline V lookup: CDR1 MNHEY, CDR2 SMNVEV (reference sequence). This CDR3 has 16 amino acids. Deletions cut 6 bases from V and 0 bases from J, with 16 bases between. The CDR3 nucleotides read TGTGCCAGCAGCCCCCAGGTGGGGGCCAGCACAGATACGCAGTATTTT. Protein product: CASSPQVGASTDTQYF.

The chain joins TRBV15 to TRBJ2-5; 8 nucleotides agree with TRBD1. The CDR3 totals 14 residues. Germline CDR1 is LNHNV and CDR2 is YYDKDF (reference sequence). Trimming removed 3 bases from V and 3 bases from J; junction bases left unmatched: 3. CDR3 coding DNA: TGTGCCACCAGCAGGGACAGGGCAGAAGAGACCCAGTACTTC. It specifies CATSRDRAEETQYF.

The rearrangement links TRBV12-3 or TRBV12-4 to TRBJ1-1; TRBD1 matches 7 bases. V lost 8 bases to trimming and J lost 7 bases; unmatched junction nucleotides: 4. The CDR3 loop spans 11 amino acids. In nucleotides, the CDR3 is TGTGCCAGCGTGGCAGGGGGTGAAGCTTTCTTT. Its protein is CASVAGGEAFF.

This clonotype was seen ten or more times. V usage is TRBV28 and J usage is TRBJ2-1; D might be TRBD1 (6 bases). V was pared by 2 bases and J by 1 base, with 6 bases between. Germline V CDR1 and CDR2: MDHEN, SYDVKM. This CDR3 is built from 14 residues. This chain's CDR3 is CASSLRGSYNEQFF. The CDR3 bases are TGTGCCAGCAGTTTAAGGGGGTCCTACAATGAGCAGTTCTTC.

At least ten counts were recorded for this clonotype. The rearrangement links TRBV18 to TRBJ2-2, with D possibly TRBD1 on 5 matching bases. The CDR3 is 16 residues long. Germline assignment: CDR1 KGHSH and CDR2 LQKENI. V dropped 2 bases and J dropped 2 bases, with 12 bases sitting between them. This CDR3 reads CASSPAPRANTGELFF. CDR3 nucleotides: TGTGCCAGCTCACCAGCCCCCAGGGCCAACACCGGGGAGCTGTTTTTT.

The table lists this clonotype with many counts. This chain connects TRBV12-3 or TRBV12-4 to TRBJ2-1; D is perhaps TRBD2 (5 bases). Trimming took off 3 bases at V and 6 bases at J, with 9 bases between the two ends. There are 13 residues in the CDR3. The DNA of the CDR3 is TGTGCCAGCAGTTTTGCGGGTGGCAATGAGCAGTTCTTC. Translation gives CASSFAGGNEQFF.

This clonotype was detected only a few times. CDR3 in amino acids: CASSYLLAGTRGVAEQFF. The CDR3, as DNA: TGTGCCAGCAGTTACTTACTCGCCGGGACTAGGGGCGTAGCTGAGCAGTTCTTC. V usage is TRBV6-6 and J usage is TRBJ2-1; 8 nucleotides align to TRBD2. Germline V gene sequence: CDR1 MNHNY, CDR2 SVGAGI (reference sequence). This CDR3 region has 18 residues. V trimming: 1 base; J trimming: 9 bases; junction bases outside the gene matches: 17.

In its sample, this clonotype was seen a few times. J is TRBJ2-1 and V is TRBV19, with TRBD2 matching 7 bases. The CDR3 consists of 13 residues. V lost 10 bases to trimming and J lost 2 bases; unmatched junction nucleotides: 5. In germline, CDR1 is LNHDA, CDR2 SQIVND (reference sequence). For the CDR3, the DNA is TGTGCCACGGGGGAGGGGCCCTACAATGAGCAGTTCTTC. This codes for CATGEGPYNEQFF.